A selection of T cell receptor beta chains follows, all from one sample in a study of T cell changes during pregnancy in multiple sclerosis. The data were produced by immunoSEQ multiplex PCR, yet TCRdb's version contains in-frame clones alone and is incomplete. The sample lists about 38,000 clones; roughly 90% were seen once. Sequenced material: CD4+ T cells from peripheral blood mononuclear cells, taken before pregnancy. The receptors derive from a female donor with multiple sclerosis, enrolled in a pregnancy study. The CDR3 runs from the conserved cysteine through the conserved F or W. A D gene is named only where the DNA matches it firmly. Some rows have no size entry. The others give once, few or many, or a class for an expanded clone.

V	D	J	size	DNA	CDR3
TRBV7-2	-	TRBJ1-3	-	TGTGCCAGCAGCTACGGCTCTGGAAACACCATATATTTT	CASSYGSGNTIYF
TRBV5-7	-	TRBJ2-5	-	TGTGCCAGCAGCTGGAGGAGGAGGGGAGAGACCCAGTACTTC	CASSWRRRGETQYF
TRBV27	-	TRBJ2-7	-	TGTGCCAGCAGTTTTACGGTGTCCTACGAGCAGTACTTC	CASSFTVSYEQYF
TRBV25-1	TRBD1	TRBJ1-3	-	TGTGCCAGCAGTGTGACAGGGGGCTCTGGAAACACCATATATTTT	CASSVTGGSGNTIYF
TRBV19	-	TRBJ1-3	-	TGTGCCAGTGCACGGGGAAGTGGAAACACCATATATTTT	CASARGSGNTIYF
TRBV2	-	TRBJ1-6	-	TGTGCCAGCAGTGTGACAGCTAATGCACGTTCACCCCTCCACTTT	CASSVTANARSPLHF
TRBV5-1	TRBD1	TRBJ1-3	-	TGCGCCAGCAGCTCGACAGGGCAATATGGAAACACCATATATTTT	CASSSTGQYGNTIYF
TRBV5-6	-	TRBJ1-3	-	TGTGCCAGCAGCCTGCAGGTCTCTGGAAACACCATATATTTT	CASSLQVSGNTIYF
TRBV5-6	TRBD1	TRBJ1-2	-	TGTACCAGCAGCTGGTACAGGGGCCCTTATGGCTACACCTTC	CTSSWYRGPYGYTF
TRBV5-1	-	TRBJ2-5	-	TGCGCCAGTCATCCGGGATCCTCCCAAGAGACCCAGTACTTC	CASHPGSSQETQYF
TRBV7-2	-	TRBJ2-2	-	TGTGCCAGCAGCTTCGTCCTAAACACCGGGGAGCTGTTTTTT	CASSFVLNTGELFF
TRBV29-1	TRBD2	TRBJ2-1	-	TGCAGCGTTGCGGCGGGGGGGTGGTCCTACAATGAGCAGTTCTTC	CSVAAGGWSYNEQFF
TRBV11-1	-	TRBJ2-7	-	TGTGCCAGCAGCGAGGCGGAACGGTTCGGCTACGAGCAGTACTTC	CASSEAERFGYEQYF
TRBV2	-	TRBJ1-4	-	TGTGCCAGCAGGGGAACCGGGACTTTAGTGTTTTTT	CASRGTGTLVFF
TRBV10-3	TRBD1	TRBJ2-7	-	TGTGCCATCAGGGAGGGACAGGGAAATGTCCACGAGCAGTACTTC	CAIREGQGNVHEQYF
TRBV6-6	TRBD1	TRBJ1-5	-	TGTGCCAGCAGGGATACAGGGGCAAATCAGCCCCAGCATTTT	CASRDTGANQPQHF
TRBV6-5	TRBD1	TRBJ1-6	-	TGTGCCAGCAGTCAGGGGGCTCAGTCACCCCTCCACTTT	CASSQGAQSPLHF
TRBV7-2	TRBD2	TRBJ2-3	-	TGTGCCAGCAGCTCAACACTAGCGGGGGGATTGTTTGAGACGCAGTATTTT	CASSSTLAGGLFETQYF
TRBV6-6	TRBD2	TRBJ2-2	-	TGTGCCAGCAGCCGAAGGCGGGGGGGCGGGACCGGGGAGCTGTTTTTT	CASSRRRGGGTGELFF
TRBV11-2	TRBD2	TRBJ2-3	-	TGTGCCAGCAGCTTAGGTCCGGGACTAGCGGGGGGGCCGGGAACGCAGTATTTT	CASSLGPGLAGGPGTQYF
TRBV2	-	TRBJ2-7	-	TGTGCCAGCAGTGAAGCGCCAGGGACCTACGAGCAGTACTTC	CASSEAPGTYEQYF
TRBV18	-	TRBJ1-1	-	TGTGCCAGCTCACCTCTCTCCATAACGGGGTCGGGCACTGAAGCTTTCTTT	CASSPLSITGSGTEAFF
TRBV6-6	TRBD2	TRBJ2-1	-	TGTGCCAGCAGTTACTCCGGGACTAGCGTTTTAAATGAGCAGTTCTTC	CASSYSGTSVLNEQFF
TRBV28	-	TRBJ2-5	once	TGTGCCAGCAGTTTTGGGGCAGGGGGGCAAGAGACCCAGTACTTC	CASSFGAGGQETQYF
TRBV7-9	TRBD2	TRBJ2-1	-	TGTGCCAGCACCATACTAGCGGGTGCAGGTAATGAGCAGTTCTTC	CASTILAGAGNEQFF
TRBV2	-	TRBJ2-1	-	TGTGCCAGCAGGGGGACTCGATTATCCTACAATGAGCAGTTCTTC	CASRGTRLSYNEQFF
TRBV7-2	TRBD1	TRBJ2-7	-	TGTGCCAGCAGTTTAACCGGGACAGGAGGCTACGAGCAGTACTTC	CASSLTGTGGYEQYF
TRBV19	TRBD1	TRBJ1-3	few	TGTGCCAGTAGGGGACAGAACTCTGGAAACACCATATATTTT	CASRGQNSGNTIYF
TRBV7-2	TRBD2	TRBJ2-1	-	TGTGCCAGCAGCTTAGGGGGGGGGAGGTTGAATGAGCAGTTCTTC	CASSLGGGRLNEQFF
TRBV5-1	-	TRBJ2-3	-	TGCGCCAGCAGCTTGGGCTCCTTCGGGGGGCAAGCAGATACGCAGTATTTT	CASSLGSFGGQADTQYF
TRBV5-1	TRBD1	TRBJ2-5	-	TGCGCCAGCAGCTTGAGGCCGGGACAGGCCGAAGAGACCCAGTACTTC	CASSLRPGQAEETQYF
TRBV9	-	TRBJ2-3	-	TGTGCCAGCAGCGGTAAAGTCTTACTCACAGATACGCAGTATTTT	CASSGKVLLTDTQYF
TRBV5-5	-	TRBJ1-5	-	TGTGCCAGCAGCTACAACAGGGATACCCAGCCCCAGCATTTT	CASSYNRDTQPQHF
TRBV11-2	-	TRBJ1-2	-	TGTGCCAGCAGCTCCCCCCGCCGGGGAGACTATGGCTACACCTTC	CASSSPRRGDYGYTF
TRBV10-3	-	TRBJ2-1	-	TGTGCCCTCGGGAAGGACAGAAATGAGCAGTTCTTC	CALGKDRNEQFF
TRBV6-4	TRBD1	TRBJ2-1	-	TGTGCCAGCAGGGGACAGGGTCAAAATGAGCAGTTCTTC	CASRGQGQNEQFF
TRBV6-1	TRBD1	TRBJ1-1	-	TGTGCCAGCAGTGAAAACAGGGGGTGGACTGAAGCTTTCTTT	CASSENRGWTEAFF
TRBV5-1	-	TRBJ2-7	-	TGCGCCAGCAGCGCGGACCAAGGAGGCGAGCAGTACTTC	CASSADQGGEQYF